A single sample is the source of the 2 T cell receptor beta chains below, sequenced in a study of early T cells in non-severe SARS-CoV-2 infection. In TCRdb, the 5' RACE reads were re-called with MiXCR into one record per CDR3 protein. The repertoire holds 35,000 to 45,000 distinct CDR3 sequences, with over 3.5% as singletons. The specimen was whole blood. The receptors come from an adult who was a healthcare worker with PCR-confirmed SARS-CoV-2 infection or an uninfected control (not recorded which).

This clonotype was counted many times. This chain joins TRBV30 and TRBJ1-1, with TRBD1 matching 8 bases. The CDR3 covers 15 residues. The V gene's germline CDR1 is GTSNPN and CDR2 SVGIG (reference sequence). V lost 3 bases, J lost 1 base, and 7 bases stayed unmatched. The CDR3 reads CAWRRPDRENTEAFF. DNA of the CDR3: TGTGCCTGGAGGCGCCCGGACAGGGAGAACACTGAAGCTTTCTTT.

This clonotype rates as medium-sized. The CDR3 DNA reads as TGTGCCAGCAGCCAAGACGAGAGAATCCTCCCTAATTCACCCCTCCACTTT. This translates into CASSQDERILPNSPLHF. The rearrangement uses TRBV14 and TRBJ1-6; D not resolved. The germline V gene has CDR1 SGHDN and CDR2 FVKESK. The CDR3 length is 17 residues. V was clipped by 0 bases and J by 6 bases, with 15 bases between them.